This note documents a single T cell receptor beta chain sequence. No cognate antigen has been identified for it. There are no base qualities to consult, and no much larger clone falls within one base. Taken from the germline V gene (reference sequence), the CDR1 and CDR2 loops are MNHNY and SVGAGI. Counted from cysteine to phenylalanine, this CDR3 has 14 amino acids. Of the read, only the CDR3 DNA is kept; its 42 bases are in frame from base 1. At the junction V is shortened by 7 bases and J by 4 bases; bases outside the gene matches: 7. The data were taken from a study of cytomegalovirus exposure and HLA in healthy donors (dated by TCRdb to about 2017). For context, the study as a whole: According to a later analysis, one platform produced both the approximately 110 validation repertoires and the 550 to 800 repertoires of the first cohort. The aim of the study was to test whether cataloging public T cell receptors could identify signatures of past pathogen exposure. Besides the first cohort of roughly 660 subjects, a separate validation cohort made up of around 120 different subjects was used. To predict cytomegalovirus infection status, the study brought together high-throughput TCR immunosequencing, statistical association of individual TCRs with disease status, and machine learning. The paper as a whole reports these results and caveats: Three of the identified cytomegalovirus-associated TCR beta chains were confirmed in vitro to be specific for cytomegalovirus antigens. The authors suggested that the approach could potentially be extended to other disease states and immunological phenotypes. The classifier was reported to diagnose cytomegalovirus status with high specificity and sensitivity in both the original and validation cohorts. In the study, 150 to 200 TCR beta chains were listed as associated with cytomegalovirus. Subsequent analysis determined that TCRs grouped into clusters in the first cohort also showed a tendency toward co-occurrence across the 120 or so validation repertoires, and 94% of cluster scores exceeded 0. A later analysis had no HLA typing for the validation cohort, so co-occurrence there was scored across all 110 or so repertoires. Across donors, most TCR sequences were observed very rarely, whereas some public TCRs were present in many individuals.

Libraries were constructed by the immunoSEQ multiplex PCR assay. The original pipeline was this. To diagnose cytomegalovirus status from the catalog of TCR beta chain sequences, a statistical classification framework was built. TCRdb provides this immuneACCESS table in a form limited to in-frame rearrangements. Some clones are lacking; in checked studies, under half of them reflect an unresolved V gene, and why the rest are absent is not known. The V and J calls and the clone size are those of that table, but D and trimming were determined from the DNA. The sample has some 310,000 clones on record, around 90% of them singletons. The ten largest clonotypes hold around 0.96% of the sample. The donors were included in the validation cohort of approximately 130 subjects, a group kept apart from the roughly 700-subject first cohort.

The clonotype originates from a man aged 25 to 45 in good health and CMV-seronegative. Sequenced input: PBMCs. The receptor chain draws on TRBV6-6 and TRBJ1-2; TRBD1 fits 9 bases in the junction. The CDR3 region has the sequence CASTSAQGAYGYTF. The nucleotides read TGTGCCAGCACTTCGGCACAGGGGGCCTATGGCTACACCTTC.